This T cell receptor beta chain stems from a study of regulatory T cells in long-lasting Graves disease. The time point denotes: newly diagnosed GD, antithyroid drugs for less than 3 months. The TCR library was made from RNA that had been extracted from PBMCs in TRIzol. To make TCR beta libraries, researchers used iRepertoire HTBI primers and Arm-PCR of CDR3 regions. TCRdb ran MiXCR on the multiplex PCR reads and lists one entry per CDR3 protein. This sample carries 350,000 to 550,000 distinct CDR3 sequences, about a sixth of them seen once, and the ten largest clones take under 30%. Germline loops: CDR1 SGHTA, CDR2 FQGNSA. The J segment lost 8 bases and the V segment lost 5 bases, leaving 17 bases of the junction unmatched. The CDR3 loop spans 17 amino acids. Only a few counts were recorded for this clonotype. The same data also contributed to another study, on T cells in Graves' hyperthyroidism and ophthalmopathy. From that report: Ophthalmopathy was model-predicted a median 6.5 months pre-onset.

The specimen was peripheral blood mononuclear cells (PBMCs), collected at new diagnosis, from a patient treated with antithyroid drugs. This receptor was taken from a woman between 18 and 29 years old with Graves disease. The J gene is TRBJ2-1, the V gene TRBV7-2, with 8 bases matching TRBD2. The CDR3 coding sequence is TGTGCCAGCAGCATACACCTAGGGGGAGCGGGGGTAGATGAGCAGTTCTTC. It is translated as CASSIHLGGAGVDEQFF.